A single sample gave rise to the 21 T cell receptor beta chains below, sequenced in a study of Ad26.COV2.S vaccination and SARS-CoV-2 variants. Assay used: immunoSEQ multiplex PCR; TCRdb lists only in-frame clones, some missing. The profile shows over 400,000 clones, 85% to 90% of them singletons. The treatment here: some 20 received Ad26.COV2.S at low or high dose, single or two shots; about five received placebo; per-sample allocation not given. Material that was analyzed had been drawn on day 63 after the first vaccine or placebo injection. Sequences were derived from peripheral blood, sampled in a trial of Ad26.COV2.S vaccine versus placebo. These TCRs come from a person between 18 and 60 years old who received the Ad26.COV2.S COVID-19 vaccine or a placebo.

The chain joins TRBV18 to TRBJ2-5, with D unclear. V lost 1 base, J lost 3 bases, and 3 bases lay in between. CDR1 KGHSH and CDR2 LQKENI come from the germline V gene. This CDR3 is 12 amino acids long. CDR3 DNA: TGTGCCAGCTCACCACTGGAAGAGACCCAGTACTTC. Its protein product is CASSPLEETQYF.

The chain joins TRBV10-3 to TRBJ1-5, with a possible D match to TRBD1 (6 bases). Between the trimmed V and J ends, which lost 2 bases and 1 base, there was a span of 9 bases. This CDR3 has 15 residues. Germline V gives CDR1 ENHRY, CDR2 SYGVKD. In nucleotides, the CDR3 is TGTGCCATCAGTGAGGGGGGGCAGAGCAATCAGCCCCAGCATTTT. Its translation: CAISEGGQSNQPQHF.

CDR3 nucleotide sequence: TGTGCCAGCAGGAGATACGGTTACGATCAGCCCCAGCATTTT. Protein: CASRRYGYDQPQHF. V and J are TRBV6-5 and TRBJ1-5; D remains ambiguous. The germline CDR1 and CDR2 sequences are MNHEY and SVGAGI. This CDR3 region has 14 residues. V dropped 6 bases and J dropped 5 bases, with 14 bases sitting between them.

This clone turned up a few times. This chain uses TRBV7-2 with TRBJ2-1; unclear D gene. V lost 5 bases and J lost 0, with 17 bases in between. Looked up from germline, CDR1 is SGHTA and CDR2 is FQGNSA. The CDR3 consists of 17 residues. The CDR3 loop reads CASSQSPMVSSYNEQFF. CDR3 DNA: TGTGCCAGCAGCCAATCGCCCATGGTAAGCTCCTACAATGAGCAGTTCTTC.

The chain links TRBV14 to TRBJ2-3; the match to TRBD1 covers 8 bases. Germline lookup yields CDR1 SGHDN and CDR2 FVKESK. V shed 5 bases and J 2 bases; nucleotides not matched to a gene: 3. This CDR3 comprises 14 residues. Here the CDR3 DNA reads TGTGCCAGCAGCTCAGGGGGCCTCACAGATACGCAGTATTTT. Protein: CASSSGGLTDTQYF.

The chain employs TRBV21-1 and TRBJ1-1; TRBD1, the table's D call, was not compared with the DNA. TRBV21-1 is a known pseudogene. The CDR3 spans 13 residues. The CDR3 is CASQGPFDTEAFF. In DNA, the CDR3 is TGTGCCAGCCAGGGTCCCTTTGACACTGAAGCTTTCTTT.

This sequence joins TRBV29-1 and TRBJ2-3; no reliable D call. CDR1 and CDR2 (germline): SQVTM, ANQGSEA. V lost 2 bases and J 3 bases, leaving 12 bases between the germline ends. CDR3 size: 14 residues. CDR3 in DNA: TGCAGCGTTGAATCCTCCCCGAGAACAGATACGCAGTATTTT. Translated, it gives CSVESSPRTDTQYF.

The V and J genes are TRBV4-3 and TRBJ1-4, with D tentatively TRBD1 (5 bases). Per germline, CDR1 LGHNA and CDR2 YSLEER. The CDR3 length is 15 residues. The V gene lost 3 bases and the J gene lost 5 bases, with 13 bases spanning the gap. CDR3 region: CASSQLGSGNEKLFF. The DNA for the CDR3 is TGCGCCAGCAGCCAGCTTGGGTCAGGGAATGAAAAACTGTTTTTT.

V gene TRBV5-1 combines with J gene TRBJ2-1; weak D call: TRBD2 (7 bases). CDR3 size: 15 residues. Germline CDR1 SGHRS, CDR2 YFSETQ. Trimming pared 3 bases from V and 4 bases from J, leaving 14 bases between. The DNA of the CDR3 is TGCGCCAGCAGCTGGGGGGGCCGGGCTTACAATGAGCAGTTCTTC. This gives the protein CASSWGGRAYNEQFF.

The chain joins TRBV11-2 to TRBJ2-1; the D is unclear. This CDR3 has 12 amino acids. Between the trimmed V and J ends, which lost 3 bases and 8 bases, there was a span of 8 bases. CDR1 SGHAT and CDR2 FQNNGV come from the germline V gene. The chain's CDR3 is CASSFRVDEQFF. CDR3 bases: TGTGCCAGCAGCTTTAGGGTGGATGAGCAGTTCTTC.

This chain connects TRBV6-5 to TRBJ2-7; TRBD1 matches at 7 bases. Germline V gene lookup returns CDR1 MNHEY and CDR2 SVGAGI. The V segment lost 5 bases and the J segment 4 bases; nucleotides outside the gene matches: 11. This CDR3 contains 15 residues. This CDR3 is CASSQLPGQFYEQYV. CDR3 DNA sequence: TGTGCCAGCAGTCAACTTCCGGGACAGTTTTACGAGCAGTACGTC.

The chain uses TRBV4-2 and TRBJ1-5; the D is unclear. Germline loops: CDR1 LGHNA, CDR2 YNFKEQ. CDR3 length: 12 amino acids. V gave up 0 bases and J gave up 6 bases, with 3 bases separating them. The chain's CDR3 is CASSQEGQPQHF. As DNA, the CDR3 is TGTGCCAGCAGCCAAGAAGGTCAGCCCCAGCATTTT.

The chain combines TRBV5-8 with TRBJ1-3, with D unclear. V lost 1 base, J lost 0 bases, and 8 bases lay in between. From germline, CDR1 is SGHTS and CDR2 YDEGEE. This CDR3 spans 15 amino acids. The CDR3 protein is CASSLHRSSGNTIYF. The CDR3 coding sequence is TGTGCCAGCAGCTTGCACCGGAGCTCTGGAAACACCATATATTTT.

This chain links TRBV6-5 with TRBJ1-1; TRBD1 aligns across 8 bases. CDR1 MNHEY and CDR2 SVGAGI come from the germline V gene. The J segment lost 5 bases and the V segment lost 2 bases, leaving 4 bases of the junction unmatched. The CDR3 totals 14 residues. The CDR3 bases are TGTGCCAGCAGTTACGACTGGACAGGGACTGAAGCTTTCTTT. Its protein product is CASSYDWTGTEAFF.

J is TRBJ2-1 and V is TRBV30, with D possibly being TRBD2 (6 bases). Per the germline V gene, CDR1 is GTSNPN and CDR2 is SVGIG (reference sequence). CDR3 length: 14 amino acids. Trimming removed 3 bases from V and 3 bases from J, with 12 bases in between. This CDR3 is CAWRGGTRYNEQFF. In nucleotides, the CDR3 is TGTGCCTGGAGGGGCGGGACCCGCTACAATGAGCAGTTCTTC.

The chain employs TRBV3-1 (or the pseudogene TRBV3-2) and TRBJ1-1, with D possibly matching TRBD1 (6 bases). CDR3 length equals 15 residues. Per germline, CDR1 LGHDT and CDR2 YNNKEL (reference sequence). With 4 bases removed from V and 4 bases from J, the gap between germline ends came to 16 bases. CDR3 sequence: CASSLRTVGRTEAFF. DNA of the CDR3: TGTGCCAGCAGCCTACGGACAGTTGGACGCACTGAAGCTTTCTTT.

The chain recombines TRBV19 with TRBJ2-7; TRBD2 agrees at 7 bases. Looked up from germline, CDR1 is LNHDA and CDR2 is SQIVND (reference sequence). V lost 5 bases and J lost 6; bases outside the gene matches: 13. This CDR3 region has 15 residues. The CDR3 nucleotides are TGTGCCAGTAGTTCGAGACTAGCCCTTTCCAGCGAGCAGTACGTC. Its translation is CASSSRLALSSEQYV.

The J gene is TRBJ1-5, the V gene TRBV24-1; 8 bases map to TRBD1. Per the germline V gene, CDR1 is KGHDR and CDR2 is SFDVKD. V shed 2 bases and J 7 bases; nucleotides not matched to a gene: 9. The CDR3 runs 16 residues. The CDR3 sequence is CATSDSSTGAGQPQHF. CDR3 in DNA: TGTGCCACCAGTGATTCGTCGACAGGGGCGGGGCAGCCCCAGCATTTT.

The rearrangement uses TRBV6-2 or TRBV6-3 and TRBJ1-1, with D possibly matching TRBD1 (6 bases). This CDR3 has 14 residues. V lost 2 bases, J lost 5 bases, and 12 bases lay in between. Germline loops: CDR1 MNHEY, CDR2 SVGEGT. In DNA, the CDR3 is TGTGCCAGCAGTTACACAGGGTCGGGGACTGAAGCTTTCTTT. This sequence encodes CASSYTGSGTEAFF.

The chain links TRBV7-2 to TRBJ1-3; maybe TRBD1 (5 bases). This CDR3 is 14 amino acids long. Germline V gene data show CDR1 as SGHTA and CDR2 as FQGNSA. V was cut by 3 bases and J by 0 bases, with 6 bases left in between. The CDR3 DNA sequence: TGTGCCAGCAGCTTTACAGGCTCTGGAAACACCATATATTTT. Translating gives CASSFTGSGNTIYF.

The chain links TRBV9 to TRBJ2-3, with a weak D call TRBD2 (5 bases). This CDR3 spans 15 amino acids. Germline V CDR1 and CDR2: SGDLS, YYNGEE. The V and J ends lost 0 bases and 6 bases respectively, with 14 bases between them. CDR3 sequence reads: CASSVGGYPADTQYF. DNA for the CDR3: TGTGCCAGCAGCGTAGGAGGGTACCCCGCCGATACGCAGTATTTT.